This T cell receptor beta chain was captured in a study of cytomegalovirus exposure and HLA in healthy donors. Study background: A subsequent analysis stated that the 100 to 150 validation repertoires were run on the same platform as the roughly 670 first-cohort repertoires.

This clone was seen a few times. Its specificity is unknown. J lost 4 bases, V lost 6 bases, and 5 bases had no gene match. This CDR3 spans 15 amino acids. From germline, CDR1 is SEHNR and CDR2 FQNEAQ (reference sequence). Whole-study findings and limits: Reports credit the classifier with highly specific, highly sensitive diagnosis of cytomegalovirus status.

Separation from the roughly 670-subject first cohort characterized the roughly 120-subject validation cohort, to which the donors belonged. Method: immunoSEQ multiplex PCR; TCRdb's copy keeps in-frame clones and lacks some. Of more than 95,000 clones listed, approximately 91% are singletons. The J gene is TRBJ2-7, the V gene TRBV7-9, with TRBD2 matching over 14 bases. The sequence came from a young woman in good health and CMV-seronegative. Source material: PBMCs. CDR3 DNA: TGTGCCAGCAGACGGACTAGCGGGGGGTCATACGAGCAGTACTTC. It codes for CASRRTSGGSYEQYF.